The 10 T cell receptor beta chains reported below all come from one sample, sequenced in a study of blood T cell repertoires in COVID-19. Profiling relied on immunoSEQ multiplex PCR, and the TCRdb table lists in-frame clones only, not all of them. The sample records about 58,000 clones, 78% being singletons. The sequenced material came from peripheral blood. Receptor source: a human donor in a cohort sampled during active COVID-19.

This chain links TRBV6-5 with TRBJ1-2, with 8 positions matching TRBD1. Germline V lookup: CDR1 MNHEY, CDR2 SVGAGI. Trimming cost V 5 bases and J 2 bases; bases outside gene matches: 1. This CDR3 has 13 residues. The CDR3 DNA reads TGTGCCAGCAGTCGACAGGGGAACTATGGCTACACCTTC. This gives the protein CASSRQGNYGYTF.

The chain is built from TRBV3-1 (or the pseudogene TRBV3-2) and TRBJ2-1; maybe TRBD2 (6 bases). The CDR3 extends over 17 amino acids. CDR1 and CDR2 (germline): LGHDT, YNNKEL (reference sequence). The V and J ends lost 0 bases and 5 bases respectively, with 17 bases between them. CDR3 loop: CASSQEGAGLIDNEQFF. CDR3 sequence (DNA): TGTGCCAGCAGCCAAGAGGGCGCGGGGCTAATTGACAATGAGCAGTTCTTC.

The rearrangement links TRBV5-1 to TRBJ1-2; unclear D gene. From germline, CDR1 is SGHRS and CDR2 YFSETQ. V was cut by 4 bases and J by 2 bases, with 18 bases left in between. The CDR3 covers 16 residues. CDR3 in amino acids: CASSATAATVNYGYTF. CDR3 DNA sequence: TGCGCCAGCAGCGCCACCGCGGCCACGGTAAACTATGGCTACACCTTC.

This clone appeared a few times. The V call is TRBV10-1, the J call TRBJ2-7; 10 nucleotides match TRBD1. The CDR3 contains 15 residues. Germline loops: CDR1 WNHNN, CDR2 SYGVQD (reference sequence). The V gene end was trimmed by 6 bases and the J gene end by 5 bases; junction bases not matched to a gene: 10. CDR3 DNA: TGCGCCAGCAGCCCCCGGGACAGGGGAATGCACGAGCAGTACTTC. Its translation: CASSPRDRGMHEQYF.

The V call is TRBV27, the J call TRBJ2-7; TRBD2 aligns across 8 bases. J was trimmed by 2 bases and V by 6 bases; bases with no gene match: 15. This CDR3 contains 17 residues. Germline loops: CDR1 MNHEY, CDR2 SMNVEV (reference sequence). The CDR3 sequence is CASSGIGTGGGPYEQYF. The CDR3 DNA is TGTGCCAGCAGCGGGATCGGGACGGGAGGGGGTCCCTACGAGCAGTACTTC.

CDR3 loop: CASSTWTGQPQHF. For the CDR3, the DNA is TGTGCCAGCAGTACCTGGACAGGACAGCCCCAGCATTTT. The rearrangement uses TRBV27 and TRBJ1-5, with 7 bases aligning to TRBD1. Trimming cost V 5 bases and J 7 bases; bases outside gene matches: 5. CDR3 length: 13 residues. Germline CDR1 and CDR2: MNHEY and SMNVEV (reference sequence).

This clone was detected a few times. The rearrangement joins TRBV6-6 to TRBJ2-1, with TRBD1 identical over 10 bases. The CDR3 totals 15 residues. Germline trimming cut 5 bases from V and 6 bases from J; bases unmatched to any gene: 7. The germline CDR1 and CDR2 sequences are MNHNY and SVGAGI (reference sequence). Here the CDR3 reads CASSLSGTGVNEQFF. The CDR3 DNA reads TGTGCCAGCAGTCTATCCGGGACAGGGGTCAATGAGCAGTTCTTC.

V and J are TRBV28 and TRBJ1-4; unclear D gene. The CDR3 has 12 residues. V lost 4 bases to trimming and J lost 8 bases, with 8 bases between them. CDR1 is MDHEN and CDR2 is SYDVKM in the germline V gene. The chain's CDR3 is CASSSRREKLFF. As DNA, the CDR3 is TGTGCCAGCAGTTCTAGGAGGGAAAAACTGTTTTTT.

The gene calls are TRBV30 and TRBJ1-6; 7 bases fit TRBD1. In germline, CDR1 is GTSNPN, CDR2 SVGIG (reference sequence). The CDR3 extends over 15 amino acids. V gave up 1 base and J gave up 10 bases; unmatched junction bases: 10. The CDR3 sequence: CAWSARQGQGSPLHF. The CDR3 DNA is TGTGCCTGGAGTGCTCGACAGGGCCAAGGATCACCCCTCCACTTT.

The rearrangement joins TRBV7-9 to TRBJ1-2; 8 nucleotides match TRBD1. The CDR3 contains 13 residues. The ends lost 5 bases at V and 4 bases at J; junction bases unmatched: 3. The germline V gene has CDR1 SEHNR and CDR2 FQNEAQ (reference sequence). DNA of the CDR3: TGTGCCAGCAGCCCGGGACAGGTCTATGGCTACACCTTC. This translates into CASSPGQVYGYTF.